The source of this T cell receptor beta chain is a study of CD8+CD57+ T cells in acquired aplastic anemia. Study as a whole: Across the sorted CD4+ and CD8+ cells, DNA amounts averaged around 3.2 ug. Broader study findings: Researchers reported that CD8+ Simpson's diversity was not significantly different in patients versus controls.

The germline CDR1 and CDR2 sequences are SGHRS and YFSETQ. V lost 1 base, J lost 0 bases, and 13 bases lay in between. This CDR3 contains 17 residues. Patients who underwent sequencing had shown CD8+CD57+ cell expansion by flow cytometry. The enrolled patients all had severe acquired aplastic anemia. No therapy was given to patients before blood sampling. It was genomic DNA that served as the template for profiling TCR beta VDJ and CDR3. Using its own MiXCR run on the reads, TCRdb lists one record per CDR3 protein. The sample carries under 350,000 distinct CDR3 sequences, approximately 58% recorded once. As for this clonotype: Its specificity is unknown.

The origin of this receptor is a human donor with aplastic anemia. This chain connects TRBV5-1 to TRBJ1-4; no definite D call. The specimen sequenced was sorted CD4+, CD8+, or CD8+CD57+ T cells (not recorded which) from PBMCs. CDR3: CASSLTGQTATNEKLFF. In DNA, the CDR3 is TGCGCCAGCAGCTTGACTGGGCAGACTGCAACTAATGAAAAACTGTTTTTT.